The next 20 T cell receptor beta chains were all read from a single sample in a study of shared clonotypes between healthy human individuals. Assay: immunoSEQ multiplex PCR; the TCRdb copy retains only in-frame clones and omits some. This table holds approximately 330,000 clones, about 70% found once. Sequencing was done on a sample of memory CD4+ T cells sorted from blood. As to subset: CD45RA-negative fraction. The receptors were sampled from a young man in good health.

The chain couples TRBV18 to TRBJ2-1; D unresolved. The CDR3 covers 12 residues. CDR1 is KGHSH, CDR2 LQKENI, per germline. Trimming removed 3 bases at V and 7 bases at J, with 7 bases between. The DNA for the CDR3 is TGTGCCAGCTCACCTCGGCTGAATGAGCAGTTCTTC. Protein product: CASSPRLNEQFF. The full variable domain, completed using reference TRBV18 and TRBJ2-1, is NAGVMQNPRHLVRRRGQEARLRCSPMKGHSHVYWYRQLPEEGLKFMVYLQKENIIDESGMPKERFSAEFPKEGPSILRIQQVVRGDSAAYFCASSPRLNEQFFGPGTRLTVL.

The CDR3 reads CASSNRGYRAQPQHF. In nucleotides, the CDR3 is TGTGCCAGTAGTAACAGGGGGTACCGGGCTCAGCCCCAGCATTTT. The V and J genes are TRBV19 and TRBJ1-5; 8 bases map to TRBD1. V lost 4 bases and J lost 6; bases outside the gene matches: 8. This CDR3 has 15 residues. Germline V lookup: CDR1 LNHDA, CDR2 SQIVND (reference sequence).

The gene calls are TRBV19 and TRBJ2-6; D not certain. CDR3 length equals 14 residues. The germline V gene has CDR1 LNHDA and CDR2 SQIVND (reference sequence). V lost 4 bases and J lost 0, with 4 bases in between. Here the CDR3 DNA reads TGTGCCAGTAGTAAGGGCTCTGGGGCCAACGTCCTGACTTTC. Protein product: CASSKGSGANVLTF.

This clone has a handful of counts. This chain uses TRBV28 with TRBJ1-2, with 7 positions matching TRBD1. The germline CDR1 and CDR2 sequences are MDHEN and SYDVKM. V lost 5 bases to trimming and J lost 4 bases; unmatched junction nucleotides: 4. The CDR3 covers 13 residues. DNA of the CDR3: TGTGCCAGCAGTAGGGGGCAGGGCTATGGCTACACCTTC. This translates into CASSRGQGYGYTF.

As concerns this clone: Other DNA sequences within the sample encode an identical CDR3. V gene TRBV18 combines with J gene TRBJ1-5; 7 bases are shared with TRBD1. This CDR3 spans 15 amino acids. CDR1 is KGHSH and CDR2 is LQKENI in the germline V gene. Trimming took 3 bases from V and 1 from J; bases not matched to a gene: 3. The CDR3 nucleotides are TGTGCCAGCTCACCTGGGACAGACAGCAATCAGCCCCAGCATTTT. Protein sequence: CASSPGTDSNQPQHF.

This rearrangement joins TRBV7-9 to TRBJ2-3; D unclear. CDR3 size: 11 residues. Germline loops: CDR1 SEHNR, CDR2 FQNEAQ (reference sequence). V lost 4 bases and J lost 5, with 4 bases in between. The CDR3 DNA reads as TGTGCCAGCAGCTCAATAGATACGCAGTATTTT. It specifies CASSSIDTQYF.

The rearrangement links TRBV7-9 to TRBJ2-7, with 7 bases fitting TRBD1. V was clipped by 6 bases and J by 5 bases; unmatched bases: 7. CDR3 length: 13 amino acids. The germline V gene encodes CDR1 SEHNR and CDR2 FQNEAQ (reference sequence). The CDR3, as DNA: TGTGCCAGCAGGCGACAGGGTATCGACGAGCAGTACTTC. Amino acid sequence: CASRRQGIDEQYF.

J is TRBJ1-2 and V is TRBV12-2; TRBD1 was called by the table and not checked on the DNA. TRBV12-2 counts as a pseudogene. CDR3 length: 10 amino acids. The CDR3 DNA reads TGTGCAAGTCGCTCCCCATGTCCCACCTTC. This encodes CASRSPCPTF.

This rearrangement joins TRBV7-6 to TRBJ2-2; D might be TRBD1 (6 bases). This CDR3 has 17 residues. The germline V gene encodes CDR1 SGHVS and CDR2 FNYEAQ. V lost 5 bases to trimming and J lost 4 bases, with 20 bases between them. The CDR3 spells CASSPFRDNLGTGELFF. In DNA form, the CDR3 reads TGTGCCAGCAGCCCATTCCGGGACAACCTTGGCACCGGGGAGCTGTTTTTT.

This rearrangement joins TRBV5-1 to TRBJ2-1; 8 bases are shared with TRBD1. V was clipped by 4 bases and J by 6 bases; unmatched bases: 9. Germline V gives CDR1 SGHRS, CDR2 YFSETQ. The CDR3 is 15 amino acids. CDR3 coding DNA: TGCGCCAGCAGCCTGAGGACAGGGCCGGGCAATGAGCAGTTCTTC. Residues: CASSLRTGPGNEQFF.

The chain has TRBV7-9 and TRBJ2-7, with unresolved D. The CDR3 runs to 13 residues. Germline V gene sequence: CDR1 SEHNR, CDR2 FQNEAQ (reference sequence). V was shortened by 8 bases and J by 1 base, with 12 bases between the two germline ends. CDR3 nucleotides: TGTGCCAGCGGTCTCCCAAAATCCTACGAGCAGTACTTC. It codes for CASGLPKSYEQYF.

The J gene is TRBJ1-1, the V gene TRBV11-2; TRBD1 might be the D (5 bases). The ends were cut back, 3 bases at V and 2 bases at J, with 10 bases in the middle. The CDR3 has 14 residues. Looked up from germline, CDR1 is SGHAT and CDR2 is FQNNGV. The CDR3 coding sequence is TGTGCCAGCAGCTTGGGGGAGATAAACACTGAAGCTTTCTTT. Translating gives CASSLGEINTEAFF.

J is TRBJ2-7 and V is TRBV28, with D possibly being TRBD2 (6 bases). V was shortened by 3 bases and J by 2 bases, with 11 bases between the two germline ends. Germline-derived CDR1 and CDR2 are MDHEN and SYDVKM. The CDR3 runs 14 residues. The CDR3 nucleotides read TGTGCCAGCAGTTTTTTACGGGAGCCCTACGAGCAGTACTTC. Protein sequence: CASSFLREPYEQYF.

The V and J genes are TRBV19 and TRBJ1-3; TRBD1 is a possible D gene (6 bases). Per germline, CDR1 LNHDA and CDR2 SQIVND (reference sequence). The germline V and J ends were trimmed by 6 bases and 1 base, with 16 bases remaining between them. The CDR3 loop spans 16 amino acids. This CDR3 reads CASSNPAGVSGNTIYF. In DNA form, the CDR3 reads TGTGCCAGTAGCAATCCAGCAGGGGTATCTGGAAACACCATATATTTT.

In its sample, this clone was seen once. The chain links TRBV7-9 to TRBJ1-1, with D maybe TRBD1 (5 bases). The V and J ends lost 1 base and 10 bases respectively, with 13 bases between them. Germline CDR1 SEHNR, CDR2 FQNEAQ (reference sequence). The CDR3 runs 13 residues. The CDR3 sequence is CASSLGAGTGAFF. CDR3 nucleotides: TGTGCCAGCAGCTTAGGGGCGGGGACCGGAGCTTTCTTT.

The rearrangement links TRBV28 to TRBJ1-5; possibly TRBD1 for D (5 bases). The V end lost 7 bases, the J end lost 6 bases, and 13 bases lay between the germline ends. The CDR3 has 13 residues. In germline, CDR1 is MDHEN, CDR2 SYDVKM. The CDR3 is CASNKGRSQPQHF. The DNA of the CDR3 is TGTGCCAGCAATAAGGGGAGGAGTCAGCCCCAGCATTTT.

J is TRBJ1-1 and V is TRBV6-1, with D unclear. Trimming shortened V by 6 bases and J by 6 bases, and 8 bases separated the two germline ends. The CDR3 loop spans 11 amino acids. Germline lookup yields CDR1 MNHNS and CDR2 SASEGT. This CDR3 reads CASSLSSEAFF. CDR3 nucleotides: TGTGCCAGCAGCCTTTCCTCTGAAGCTTTCTTT.

J is TRBJ1-2 and V is TRBV9, with D possibly being TRBD1 (6 bases). V was trimmed by 3 bases and J by 7 bases, leaving 19 bases between them. Per germline, CDR1 SGDLS and CDR2 YYNGEE. CDR3 length: 15 residues. CDR3 residues: CASSGVPTGTAGYTF. The CDR3, as DNA: TGTGCCAGCAGCGGAGTCCCTACAGGGACGGCTGGCTACACCTTC.

About this clone: Other DNA sequences in the sample encode the same CDR3. The V call is TRBV18, the J call TRBJ2-7, with TRBD2 as a possible D gene (5 bases). The germline V gene has CDR1 KGHSH and CDR2 LQKENI. The CDR3 contains 14 residues. V was trimmed by 3 bases and J by 5 bases, leaving 14 bases between them. The chain's CDR3 is CASSPGRGPDEQYF. DNA for the CDR3: TGTGCCAGCTCACCCGGCCGAGGGCCCGACGAGCAGTACTTC.

V usage is TRBV11-3 and J usage is TRBJ2-4, with D unclear. This CDR3 contains 13 residues. The V gene's germline CDR1 is SGHNT and CDR2 YENEEA. Deletions cut 0 bases from V and 10 bases from J, with 10 bases between. This CDR3 reads CASSLDVSGIQYF. The CDR3 DNA sequence: TGTGCCAGCAGCTTAGATGTATCCGGAATTCAGTACTTC. Variable domain in full (rest from reference TRBV11-3 and TRBJ2-4): EAGVVQSPRYKIIEKKQPVAFWCNPISGHNTLYWYLQNLGQGPELLIRYENEEAVDDSQLPKDRFSAERLKGVDSTLKIQPAELGDSAVYLCASSLDVSGIQYFGAGTRLSVL.